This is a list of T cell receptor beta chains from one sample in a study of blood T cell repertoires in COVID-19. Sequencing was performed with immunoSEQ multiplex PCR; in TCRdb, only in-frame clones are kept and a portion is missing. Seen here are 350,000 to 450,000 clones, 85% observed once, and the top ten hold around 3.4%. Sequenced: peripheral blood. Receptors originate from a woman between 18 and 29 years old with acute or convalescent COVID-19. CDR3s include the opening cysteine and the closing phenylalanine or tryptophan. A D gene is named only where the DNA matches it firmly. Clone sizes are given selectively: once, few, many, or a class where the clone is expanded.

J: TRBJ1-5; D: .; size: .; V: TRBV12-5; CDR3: CASGPGPTNQPQHF; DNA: TGTGCTAGTGGCCCAGGGCCTACCAATCAGCCCCAGCATTTT
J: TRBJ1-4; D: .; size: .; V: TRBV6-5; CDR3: CASNPAVANEKLFF; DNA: TGTGCCAGCAATCCCGCGGTGGCTAATGAAAAACTGTTTTTT
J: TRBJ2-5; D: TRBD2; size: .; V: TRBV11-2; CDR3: CASSSELLAGGLGETQYF; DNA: TGTGCCAGCAGCTCCGAGTTGCTAGCGGGGGGGCTGGGAGAGACCCAGTACTTC
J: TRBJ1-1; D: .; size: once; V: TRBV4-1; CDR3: CASSLAGPPVGTEAFF; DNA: TGCGCCAGCAGCCTGGCGGGACCGCCTGTGGGGACTGAAGCTTTCTTT
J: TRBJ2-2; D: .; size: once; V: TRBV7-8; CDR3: CASSDWAGELFF; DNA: TGTGCCAGCAGCGACTGGGCCGGGGAGCTGTTTTTT
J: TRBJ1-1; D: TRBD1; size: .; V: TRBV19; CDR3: CASSIGQGANTEAFF; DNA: TGTGCCAGTAGTATAGGACAGGGGGCGAACACTGAAGCTTTCTTT
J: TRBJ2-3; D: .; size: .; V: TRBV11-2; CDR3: CASSLRGADGDTQYF; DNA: TGTGCCAGCAGCTTAAGGGGTGCAGACGGAGATACGCAGTATTTT
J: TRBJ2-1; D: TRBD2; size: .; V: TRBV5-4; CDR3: CASSLDGLAGPSYNEQFF; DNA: TGTGCCAGCAGCTTGGATGGGCTAGCGGGGCCCTCCTACAATGAGCAGTTCTTC
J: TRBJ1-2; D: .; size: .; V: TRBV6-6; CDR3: CASRLPGQATGGYTF; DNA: TGTGCCAGCAGACTTCCTGGACAAGCCACTGGAGGCTACACCTTC
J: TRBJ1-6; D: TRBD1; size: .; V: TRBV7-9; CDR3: CASSSSGTGRNSPLHF; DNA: TGTGCCAGCAGCTCGTCGGGGACAGGGAGGAATTCACCCCTCCACTTT
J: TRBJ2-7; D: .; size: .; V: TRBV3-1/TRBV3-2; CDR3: CASSQAQGNEQYF; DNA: TGTGCCAGCAGCCAAGCCCAGGGAAACGAGCAGTACTTC
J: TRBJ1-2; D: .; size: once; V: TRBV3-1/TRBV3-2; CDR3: CASSPAGGIGGYTF; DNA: TGTGCCAGCAGCCCCGCTGGGGGGATTGGTGGCTACACCTTC
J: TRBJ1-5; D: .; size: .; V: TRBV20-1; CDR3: CSANEERVQHF; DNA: TGCAGTGCTAACGAGGAGAGGGTCCAGCATTTT
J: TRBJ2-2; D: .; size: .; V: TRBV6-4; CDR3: CASSESVANTGELFF; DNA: TGTGCCAGCAGTGAATCGGTGGCGAACACCGGGGAGCTGTTTTTT
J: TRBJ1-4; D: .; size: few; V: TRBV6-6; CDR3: CASSYYGQNEKLFF; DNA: TGTGCCAGCAGTTACTATGGACAGAATGAAAAACTGTTTTTT
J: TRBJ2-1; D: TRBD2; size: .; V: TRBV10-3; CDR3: CAGSAGETYNEQFF; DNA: TGTGCCGGGAGCGCGGGGGAAACCTACAATGAGCAGTTCTTC
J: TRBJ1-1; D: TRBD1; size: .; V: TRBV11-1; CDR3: CASTDRELRAFF; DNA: TGTGCCAGCACCGACAGGGAATTGCGAGCTTTCTTT
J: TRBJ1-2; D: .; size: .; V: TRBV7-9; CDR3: CASSLAFREDGYTF; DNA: TGTGCCAGCAGCTTAGCTTTTCGGGAAGATGGCTACACCTTC
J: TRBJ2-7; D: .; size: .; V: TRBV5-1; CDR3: CASSAQDSYEQYF; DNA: TGCGCCAGCAGCGCCCAGGACAGCTACGAGCAGTACTTC
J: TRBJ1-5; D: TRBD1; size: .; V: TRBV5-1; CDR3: CASSPGQGPNQPQHF; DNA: TGCGCCAGCAGCCCGGGACAGGGGCCTAATCAGCCCCAGCATTTT
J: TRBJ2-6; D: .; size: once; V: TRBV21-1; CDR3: CASSADWTGTSYWANVLTF; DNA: TGTGCCAGCAGCGCAGACTGGACAGGGACCTCTTATTGGGCCAACGTCCTGACTTTC
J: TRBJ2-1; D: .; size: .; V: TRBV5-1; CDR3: CASSLSLADNEQFF; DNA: TGCGCCAGCAGCTTGTCCCTAGCTGACAATGAGCAGTTCTTC
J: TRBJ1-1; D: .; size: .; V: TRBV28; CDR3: CASWGELNTEAFF; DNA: TGTGCCAGCTGGGGGGAATTGAACACTGAAGCTTTCTTT
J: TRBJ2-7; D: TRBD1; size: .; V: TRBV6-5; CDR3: CASSFTTGVPYEQYF; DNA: TGTGCCAGCAGTTTCACCACAGGGGTACCCTACGAGCAGTACTTC
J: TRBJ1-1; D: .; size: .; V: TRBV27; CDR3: CASTGLSGADTEAFF; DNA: TGTGCCAGCACGGGTCTCTCTGGGGCAGACACTGAAGCTTTCTTT
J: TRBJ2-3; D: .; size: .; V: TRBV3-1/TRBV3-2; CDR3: CASSPGGRDGDDTQYF; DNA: TGTGCCAGCAGCCCCGGCGGGCGGGATGGTGATGATACGCAGTATTTT